The rows below give T cell receptor beta chains drawn from one sample of a study of blood T cell repertoires in COVID-19. The protocol was immunoSEQ multiplex PCR, while the TCRdb copy is restricted to in-frame clones and leaves out a portion. Among about 29,000 clones, around 89% were seen once, and the ten largest hold roughly 4%. Source material: peripheral blood. These receptors were taken from a human donor in a cohort sampled during active COVID-19. Each CDR3 is given with its conserved first and last residue. Each record gives: D gene, clone size, CDR3 length, V gene, J gene, CDR3 DNA, CDR3 protein. The D gene is left open where the match is weak. The size entry is marked missing in some rows and otherwise reads once, few, many or a size class.

.	.	11	TRBV20-1	TRBJ1-1	TGCAGTGCTAGGGGGGGCACTGAAGCTTTCTTT	CSARGGTEAFF
TRBD2	.	14	TRBV7-9	TRBJ2-1	TGTGCCAGCAGCTTTGGGACTAGTTACAATGAGCAGTTCTTC	CASSFGTSYNEQFF
TRBD2	.	15	TRBV19	TRBJ2-2	TGTGCCAGTAGTAGCGGGGGGGCCGGCACCGGGGAGCTGTTTTTT	CASSSGGAGTGELFF
TRBD1	few	16	TRBV19	TRBJ1-5	TGTGCCAGTAGTACAGACAGGGCCGCTCCTCCGCAAGCCCAGCATTTT	CASSTDRAAPPQAQHF
.	once	14	TRBV7-2	TRBJ1-2	TGTGCCAGCAGCTCCCAGACAGCCAACTATGGCTACACCTTC	CASSSQTANYGYTF
.	few	14	TRBV11-2	TRBJ2-7	TGTGCCAGCAGCTTGAACGGGGTAAACCTCGAGCAGTACTTC	CASSLNGVNLEQYF
TRBD1	.	14	TRBV7-8	TRBJ2-1	TGTGCCAGCAGCTTAGCGGGACAGAGACCTGAGCAGTTCTTC	CASSLAGQRPEQFF
TRBD1	.	16	TRBV28	TRBJ2-2	TGTGCCAGCAGCCCGGGACAGGGGGTGATATCCGGGGAGCTGTTTTTT	CASSPGQGVISGELFF
TRBD1	.	15	TRBV5-1	TRBJ2-1	TGCGCCAGCAGCTTGGAGGGACAGGGACACAATGAGCAGTTCTTC	CASSLEGQGHNEQFF
.	.	15	TRBV2	TRBJ1-5	TGTGCCAGCAGCAAGGCCGAGCGAGGCAATCAGCCCCAGCATTTT	CASSKAERGNQPQHF
TRBD2	.	15	TRBV5-4	TRBJ2-5	TGTGCCAGCAGCACAGCGGGGGGGAACCAAGAGACCCAGTACTTC	CASSTAGGNQETQYF
.	.	16	TRBV16	TRBJ2-1	TGTGCCAGCAGCCAATCCTCGGGGAGCTCCTACAATGAGCAGTTCTTC	CASSQSSGSSYNEQFF
.	.	12	TRBV29-1	TRBJ2-7	TGCAGCGTTGGTCGGGGGGCCCACGAGCAGTACTTC	CSVGRGAHEQYF
TRBD1	.	14	TRBV5-8	TRBJ1-4	TGTGCCAGCAGCTTAGGACAGGGAGGTGAAAAACTGTTTTTT	CASSLGQGGEKLFF
.	.	15	TRBV19	TRBJ1-2	TGTGCCAGTAGTATTCCGGGATTAACCATCTATGGCTACACCTTC	CASSIPGLTIYGYTF
.	.	14	TRBV4-2	TRBJ2-3	TGTGCCAGCAGCCAAGATTTTCTGGCTGATACGCAGTATTTT	CASSQDFLADTQYF
TRBD1	.	14	TRBV5-1	TRBJ2-5	TGCGCCAGCAGCTCAGGACAGGGTCAAGAGACCCAGTACTTC	CASSSGQGQETQYF
TRBD2	.	15	TRBV6-5	TRBJ2-5	TGTGCCAGCAGACTGTTAGCGGGGGGGCGAGAGACCCAGTACTTC	CASRLLAGGRETQYF
TRBD1	.	16	TRBV5-4	TRBJ2-2	TGTGCCAGCAGCTGGGACAGGCCCCCGAACACCGGGGAGCTGTTTTTT	CASSWDRPPNTGELFF
.	.	15	TRBV7-2	TRBJ1-1	TGTGCCAGCAGCCGCGAATGGTCGGGGAACACTGAAGCTTTCTTT	CASSREWSGNTEAFF
.	.	13	TRBV5-1	TRBJ1-1	TGCGCCAGCAGCTTGGCTCGGGGTTCAGAAGCTTTCTTT	CASSLARGSEAFF
.	.	13	TRBV29-1	TRBJ2-7	TGCAGCGTTGTAACAGCAACTTCCTACGAGCAGTACTTC	CSVVTATSYEQYF
TRBD1	once	16	TRBV15	TRBJ1-2	TGTGCCACCTCCCGACCCGGGGGCCAGGGGGCCTACGGCTACACCTTC	CATSRPGGQGAYGYTF
TRBD1	.	14	TRBV11-2	TRBJ2-3	TGTGCCAGCAGCCAGGGACAGTTCACAGATACGCAGTATTTT	CASSQGQFTDTQYF